This note documents a single TCR beta chain sequence. The antigen remains undetermined. This specimen belongs to a study of T cell responses to AZD1222 COVID-19 vaccine. The study, taken as a whole, reports: Increased Spike-specific TCR breadth and depth were observed after two AZD1222 doses. None of the repertoires were sampled until the peak T cell response had passed. Baseline seropositives among AZD1222 recipients totaled only five or six. There were vaccine-associated CD4 TCRs across spike, dominant at 160-218 and 743-854.

The V gene's germline CDR1 is SGHDT and CDR2 YYEEEE. The V end lost 3 bases, the J end lost 5 bases, and 20 bases lay between the germline ends. This CDR3 is built from 16 residues. Repertoires were generated with immunoSEQ multiplex PCR, while TCRdb's copy carries only in-frame clones and drops some. The sample contains 85,000 to 130,000 clones, about 87% of which appear only once. This TCR came from an adult in good health. The chain recombines TRBV5-6 with TRBJ1-2, with D hard to call. Material: peripheral blood, obtained on day 0 of AZD1222 vaccination. In nucleotides, the CDR3 is TGTGCCAGCAGCTCTTCCAGTTCCCCCTATCTTTATGGCTACACCTTC. It encodes CASSSSSSPYLYGYTF.